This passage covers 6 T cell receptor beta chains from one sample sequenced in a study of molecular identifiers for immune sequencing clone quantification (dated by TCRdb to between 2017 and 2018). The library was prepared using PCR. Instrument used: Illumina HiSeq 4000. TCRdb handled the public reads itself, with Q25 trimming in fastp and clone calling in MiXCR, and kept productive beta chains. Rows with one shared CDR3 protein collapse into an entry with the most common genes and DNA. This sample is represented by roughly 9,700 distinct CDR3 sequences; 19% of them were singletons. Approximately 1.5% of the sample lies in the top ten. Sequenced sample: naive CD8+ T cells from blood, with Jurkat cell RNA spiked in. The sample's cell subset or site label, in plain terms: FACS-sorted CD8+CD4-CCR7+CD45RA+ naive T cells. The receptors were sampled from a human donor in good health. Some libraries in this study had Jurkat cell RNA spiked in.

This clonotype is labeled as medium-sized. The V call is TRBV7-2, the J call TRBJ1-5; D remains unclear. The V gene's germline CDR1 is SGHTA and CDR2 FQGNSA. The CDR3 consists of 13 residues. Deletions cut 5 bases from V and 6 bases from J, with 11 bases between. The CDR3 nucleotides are TGTGCCAGCAGCGGGATAGGAGGTCAGCCCCAGCATTTT. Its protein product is CASSGIGGQPQHF.

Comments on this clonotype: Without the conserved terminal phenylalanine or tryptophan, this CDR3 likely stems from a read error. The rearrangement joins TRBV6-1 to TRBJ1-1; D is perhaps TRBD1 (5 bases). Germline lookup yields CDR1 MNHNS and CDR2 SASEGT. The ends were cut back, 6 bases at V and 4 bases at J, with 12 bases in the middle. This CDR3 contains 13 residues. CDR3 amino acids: CASSQGPSTEAFL. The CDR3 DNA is TGTGCCAGCAGCCAGGGCCCGAGCACTGAAGCTTTCCTT.

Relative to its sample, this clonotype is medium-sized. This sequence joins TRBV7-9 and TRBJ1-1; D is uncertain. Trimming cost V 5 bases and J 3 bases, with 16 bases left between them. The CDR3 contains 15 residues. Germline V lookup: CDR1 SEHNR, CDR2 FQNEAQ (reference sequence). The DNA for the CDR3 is TGTGCCAGCAGCCCAACTTTTAGGGAGGACACTGAAGCTTTCTTT. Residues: CASSPTFREDTEAFF.

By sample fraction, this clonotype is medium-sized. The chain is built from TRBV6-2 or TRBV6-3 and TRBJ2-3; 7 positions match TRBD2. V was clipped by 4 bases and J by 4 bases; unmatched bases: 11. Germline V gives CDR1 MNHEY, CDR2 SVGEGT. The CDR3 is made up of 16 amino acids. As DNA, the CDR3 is TGTGCCAGCAGTTTCTCCGCGCCAGCGGGACCAGATACGCAGTATTTT. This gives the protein CASSFSAPAGPDTQYF.

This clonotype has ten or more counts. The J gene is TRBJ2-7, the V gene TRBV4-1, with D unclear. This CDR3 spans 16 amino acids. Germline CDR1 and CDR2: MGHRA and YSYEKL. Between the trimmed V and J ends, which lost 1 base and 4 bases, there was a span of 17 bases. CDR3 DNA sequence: TGCGCCAGCAGCCAAGTCGTTTCGGGCAGCCGGTACGAGCAGTACTTC. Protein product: CASSQVVSGSRYEQYF.

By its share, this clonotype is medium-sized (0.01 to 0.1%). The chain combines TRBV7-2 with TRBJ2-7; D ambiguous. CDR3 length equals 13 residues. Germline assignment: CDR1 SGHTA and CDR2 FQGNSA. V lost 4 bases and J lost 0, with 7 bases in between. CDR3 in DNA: TGTGCCAGCAGCTCACAGAGCTCCTACGAGCAGTACTTC. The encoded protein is CASSSQSSYEQYF.